This T cell receptor (beta chain) emerged from a study of siplizumab effects on memory and regulatory T cells. Cocultured for roughly 6 days at 37°C were the mixed lymphocyte reaction cells. As for this clone: Antigen: not known.

Study conclusions and caveats: Suppressive capability of dividing Tregs from siplizumab cultures went unverified.

The CDR3 is made up of 12 amino acids. Germline CDR1 and CDR2: MDHEN and SYDVKM. The V gene lost 7 bases and the J gene lost 5 bases, with 11 bases spanning the gap. Produced via immunoSEQ multiplex PCR; TCRdb's table is partial and in-frame only. The sample consists of roughly 10,000 clones, 46% of them appearing once. The V and J genes are TRBV28 and TRBJ1-2; D is uncertain. Specimen: CFSE-low (dividing) CD4+ T cells sorted from an allogeneic mixed lymphocyte reaction. The receptor was isolated from a human donor in good health; the cells came from an allogeneic mixed lymphocyte reaction. The CDR3 region has the DNA TGTGCCAGCACAGTGGCTGGGTATGGCTACACCTTC. This sequence encodes CASTVAGYGYTF.